This T cell receptor beta chain was captured by sequencing in a study of vaccination and CD4 T cells after COVID-19. To note about this clonotype: Its antigen is undetermined.

The study sequenced cultured CD4+ T cell DNA using the Oncomine TCR Beta short-read assay. One entry per CDR3 protein results from TCRdb running MiXCR on the PCR reads. Of fewer than 20,000 distinct CDR3 sequences in the sample, around four fifths are singletons; the top ten hold 9.5% to 13%. The CDR3 extends over 14 amino acids. The V gene's germline CDR1 is DFQATT and CDR2 SNEGSKA (reference sequence). V lost 3 bases and J 7 bases, leaving 16 bases between the germline ends. Treatment defined: roughly 11-day PBMC culture with coronavirus spike peptide pools or control peptides (ViraFEST assay). Negative selection purified CD4+ T cells after approximately nine days of culture.

The source of this sequence is a human donor who had recovered from COVID-19. The source material was CD4+ T cells from blood, cultured in vitro. This chain uses TRBV20-1 with TRBJ1-5, with D tentatively TRBD1 (5 bases). The DNA for the CDR3 is TGCAGTGCTAGTAGGGGTTTCGTGATACAGCCCCAGCATTTT. Amino acids: CSASRGFVIQPQHF.